These 19 T cell receptor beta chains were all obtained from the same sample, sequenced in a study of T cells after yellow fever vaccination. TCRdb redid the calling of the 5' RACE reads with MiXCR, one entry per CDR3 protein. Counted here are 350,000 to 450,000 distinct CDR3 sequences, 6.2% occurring once; the ten biggest clones make up over 12%. The sample was PBMCs, taken 5 days after the yellow fever booster vaccination. Receptor source: a man in his thirties or forties who received the YFV17D yellow fever vaccine.

This clonotype was counted a few times. The rearrangement links TRBV3-1 to TRBJ1-1, with D perhaps matching TRBD1 (6 bases). Trimming left V 6 bases short and J 1 base short, with 15 bases between. CDR1 LGHDT and CDR2 YNNKEL come from the germline V gene (reference sequence). The CDR3 loop spans 15 amino acids. The CDR3: CASSQTRGRNTEAFF. CDR3 in DNA: TGTGCCAGCAGTCAGACCAGGGGCCGGAACACTGAAGCTTTCTTT.

This clonotype came up many times. This chain links TRBV28 with TRBJ2-7, with 8 bases matching TRBD1. CDR1 is MDHEN, CDR2 SYDVKM, per germline. Losses at the gene ends were 4 bases for V and 4 bases for J; bases not matched to a gene: 0. The CDR3 sequence is 12 residues long. Here the CDR3 DNA reads TGTGCCAGCAGTTGGACAGGGTACGAGCAGTACTTC. The encoded protein is CASSWTGYEQYF.

This clonotype was recorded a few times. The gene calls are TRBV5-4 and TRBJ1-1, with a tentative D call TRBD1 (5 bases). Trimming cost V 4 bases and J 1 base, with 11 bases left between them. CDR1 and CDR2 (germline): SGHNT, YYREEE (reference sequence). CDR3 size: 14 residues. The CDR3 sequence: CASSLDSQNTEAFF. The CDR3 DNA is TGTGCCAGCAGCCTCGACAGCCAGAACACTGAAGCTTTCTTT. Full variable domain (rest looked up from reference TRBV5-4 and TRBJ1-1): ETGVTQSPTHLIKTRGQQVTLRCSSQSGHNTVSWYQQALGQGPQFIFQYYREEENGRGNFPPRFSGLQFPNYSSELNVNALELDDSALYLCASSLDSQNTEAFFGQGTRLTVV.

The chain links TRBV12-3 or TRBV12-4 to TRBJ2-1; 10 bases line up with TRBD2. V lost 7 bases, J lost 7 bases, and 10 bases stayed unmatched. CDR3 length: 15 residues. The CDR3, as DNA: TGTGCCAGCACCACCCTAGCGGGAGTAGGGAATGAGCAGTTCTTC. This encodes CASTTLAGVGNEQFF.

This clonotype has a handful of counts. The chain employs TRBV20-1 and TRBJ2-7, with 8 bases matching TRBD2. Trimming cost V 0 bases and J 3 bases; bases outside gene matches: 4. In germline, CDR1 is DFQATT, CDR2 SNEGSKA (reference sequence). This CDR3 is 14 amino acids long. CDR3 region: CSARDVTSVYEQYF. The CDR3 nucleotides are TGCAGTGCTAGAGATGTGACTAGCGTCTACGAGCAGTACTTC.

V gene TRBV12-3 or TRBV12-4 combines with J gene TRBJ1-5, with D possibly matching TRBD1 (5 bases). The V end was cut by 6 bases, the J end by 3 bases, with 12 bases between. This CDR3 contains 14 residues. CDR3 residues: CASSAGAFNQPQHF. CDR3 nucleotides: TGTGCCAGCAGCGCCGGGGCCTTCAATCAGCCCCAGCATTTT.

This clonotype was detected only a few times. The rearrangement uses TRBV7-9 and TRBJ2-1, with TRBD2 identical over 9 bases. With 2 bases clipped from V and 4 bases from J, the junction kept 3 bases outside the gene matches. CDR1 is SEHNR, CDR2 FQNEAQ, per germline (reference sequence). This CDR3 is built from 15 residues. The CDR3, as DNA: TGTGCCAGCAGCTTAATTAGCGGGGGATACAATGAGCAGTTCTTC. It yields the protein CASSLISGGYNEQFF.

This clonotype was detected ten times or more. The rearrangement joins TRBV5-1 to TRBJ2-1; TRBD2 matches at 7 bases. V dropped 2 bases and J dropped 1; count of bases not matched to a gene: 6. The CDR3 is 16 amino acids. Germline loops: CDR1 SGHRS, CDR2 YFSETQ. In DNA form, the CDR3 reads TGCGCCAGCAGCTTAGGAACGGGAGGATCCTACAATGAGCAGTTCTTC. Its protein product is CASSLGTGGSYNEQFF.

The V and J genes are TRBV4-3 and TRBJ2-1, with unresolved D. Germline CDR1 and CDR2: LGHNA and YSLEER. V lost 4 bases and J lost 5, with 12 bases in between. The CDR3 runs to 14 residues. The CDR3 DNA reads TGCGCCAGCAGCCGCGTGGCGGTAAACAATGAGCAGTTCTTC. Translated: CASSRVAVNNEQFF.

This clonotype has more than one count but fewer than ten. The rearrangement joins TRBV4-3 to TRBJ2-1; 11 bases match TRBD2. This CDR3 region has 17 residues. Trimming took 3 bases from V and 6 from J; bases not matched to a gene: 10. Germline loops: CDR1 LGHNA, CDR2 YSLEER. CDR3 region: CASSQEIPGLAVNEQFF. DNA of the CDR3: TGCGCCAGCAGCCAGGAAATTCCGGGACTAGCGGTCAATGAGCAGTTCTTC.

The chain carries TRBV4-2 and TRBJ2-7; TRBD2 matches at 7 bases. CDR1 LGHNA and CDR2 YNFKEQ come from the germline V gene. Trimming removed 2 bases from V and 3 bases from J; junction bases left unmatched: 13. The CDR3 spans 17 residues. CDR3 protein: CASSQPSVASGRYEQYF. CDR3 bases: TGTGCCAGCAGCCAACCGTCGGTGGCTAGCGGTCGCTACGAGCAGTACTTC.

This clonotype was detected ten times or more. The chain links TRBV29-1 to TRBJ1-2; 11 bases match TRBD1. Germline V gene sequence: CDR1 SQVTM, CDR2 ANQGSEA. The trim removed 4 bases at V and 3 bases at J, leaving 1 base unmatched. CDR3 length: 13 residues. The CDR3 region is CSVGTGGYYGYTF. The CDR3 region has the DNA TGCAGCGTTGGGACAGGGGGCTACTATGGCTACACCTTC.

In its sample, this clonotype was seen a few times. The V gene is TRBV29-1, the J gene TRBJ2-7; 7 positions match TRBD1. With 7 bases clipped from V and 3 bases from J, the junction kept 6 bases outside the gene matches. CDR1 and CDR2 (germline): SQVTM, ANQGSEA. The CDR3 is 12 amino acids. The CDR3 DNA reads TGCAGCGCGAGGGGACAGTACTACGAGCAGTACTTC. Its translation is CSARGQYYEQYF.

This clonotype was detected only a few times. This chain connects TRBV5-4 to TRBJ1-2, with a weak D call TRBD1 (5 bases). Germline V gene sequence: CDR1 SGHNT, CDR2 YYREEE (reference sequence). This CDR3 has 15 residues. With 1 base removed from V and 0 bases from J, the gap between germline ends came to 10 bases. The CDR3 loop reads CASSLTGSANYGYTF. The CDR3 DNA reads as TGTGCCAGCAGCTTGACAGGCTCAGCTAACTATGGCTACACCTTC.

This clonotype was seen repeatedly, ten times or more. V is TRBV28 and J is TRBJ1-3, with D possibly matching TRBD1 (5 bases). CDR1 MDHEN and CDR2 SYDVKM come from the germline V gene. The V gene lost 6 bases and the J gene lost 16 bases, with 22 bases spanning the gap. This CDR3 spans 13 amino acids. CDR3 DNA: TGTGCCAGCAGGCGGACATCTATTCCACCTATCTATTTT. Protein: CASRRTSIPPIYF.

This clonotype was observed many times. This chain joins TRBV12-3 or TRBV12-4 and TRBJ2-5; D is possibly TRBD2 (5 bases). With 0 bases removed from V and 5 bases from J, the gap between germline ends came to 7 bases. CDR3 length: 13 residues. DNA for the CDR3: TGTGCCAGCAGTTTAGCGTGGAGGGAGACCCAGTACTTC. This codes for CASSLAWRETQYF.

This clonotype was seen a handful of times. The rearrangement joins TRBV27 to TRBJ2-7; 8 bases fit TRBD1. This CDR3 is 15 amino acids long. The germline V gene has CDR1 MNHEY and CDR2 SMNVEV (reference sequence). After removal of 3 bases from V and 5 bases from J, the junction contained 9 bases not matched to a gene. CDR3 region: CASSLDRESIDEQYF. The CDR3 nucleotides read TGTGCCAGCAGTTTGGACAGGGAATCGATCGACGAGCAGTACTTC.

Ten or more counts support this clonotype. The chain links TRBV4-3 to TRBJ2-5, with TRBD2 identical over 10 bases. This CDR3 has 15 residues. V was pared by 3 bases and J by 3 bases, with 4 bases of the junction left unmatched. The germline CDR1 and CDR2 sequences are LGHNA and YSLEER. The CDR3 DNA reads as TGCGCCAGCAGCCAGGGACTAGCGAGAGAAGAGACCCAGTACTTC. Protein product: CASSQGLAREETQYF.

The chain couples TRBV3-1 to TRBJ2-2, with 11 bases identical to TRBD2. CDR1 and CDR2 from the germline V gene are LGHDT and YNNKEL (reference sequence). The CDR3 sequence is 15 residues long. Trimming took 7 bases from V and 4 from J; bases not matched to a gene: 5. The CDR3 is CASTATSGSTGELFF. The CDR3 DNA follows: TGTGCCAGCACCGCCACTAGCGGGAGCACCGGGGAGCTGTTTTTT.